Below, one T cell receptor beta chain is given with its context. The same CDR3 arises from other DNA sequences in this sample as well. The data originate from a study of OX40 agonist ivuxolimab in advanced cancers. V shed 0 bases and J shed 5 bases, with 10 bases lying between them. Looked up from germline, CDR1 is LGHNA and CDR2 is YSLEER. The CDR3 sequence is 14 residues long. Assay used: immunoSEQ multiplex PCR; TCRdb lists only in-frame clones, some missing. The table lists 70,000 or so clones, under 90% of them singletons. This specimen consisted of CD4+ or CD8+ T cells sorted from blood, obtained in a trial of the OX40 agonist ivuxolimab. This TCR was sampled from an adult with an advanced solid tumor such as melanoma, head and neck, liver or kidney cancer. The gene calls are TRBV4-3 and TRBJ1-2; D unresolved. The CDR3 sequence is CASSQDGTGYGYTF. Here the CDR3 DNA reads TGCGCCAGCAGCCAAGATGGAACGGGGTATGGCTACACCTTC.